This T cell receptor (beta chain) was found in a study of T-cell memory formation after mild COVID-19. TCRdb independently ran MiXCR on the 5' RACE reads; one entry per CDR3 protein. The table lists around 100,000 distinct CDR3 sequences, about a fifth of them singletons. This CDR3 has 15 amino acids. The germline CDR1 and CDR2 sequences are LGHNA and YNFKEQ. Trimming took 2 bases from V and 6 from J; bases not matched to a gene: 0. The chain couples TRBV4-2 to TRBJ2-2, with 13 positions matching TRBD2. The receptor was isolated from a man between 18 and 35 years old who had mild COVID-19 (a few samples of this study predate the infection). Cell type and time point are not known. Sequenced material: PBMCs or a T cell subset sorted from them (not recorded which). The CDR3 reads CASSQTSGGAGELFF. CDR3 in DNA: TGTGCCAGCAGCCAAACTAGCGGGGGGGCCGGGGAGCTGTTTTTT.